The sequence of this T cell receptor beta chain was determined in a study of blood T cell repertoires in COVID-19 (dated by TCRdb to 2018 to 2021). Context from the whole study: Samples covering the acute and convalescent phases of COVID-19 were provided by collaborators in the United States, Italy and Spain. The prospective study material was composed of cDNA or gDNA derived from T cells, B-cell-depleted T cells, or PBMCs. Subjects who had been exposed to COVID-19, were actively infected with it, or had recovered from it provided the deeply sampled blood TCRbeta repertoires that made up the dataset. The repertoires were made available in a free public database intended to serve as a resource for research on the immune response to SARS-CoV-2. The samples were drawn from the first 160 participants of the ongoing ImmuneRACE study and from 1,200 or so subjects provided by 6 global collaborators. A de-identified subject ID, COVID-19 status, age in years and sex were almost always included in the sample metadata. Where HLA class I and class II types were available, the types were taken from metadata supplied by the sample provider, not from assay-based typing. On the study overall, not on this receptor specifically: The amount of clinical and demographic metadata varied by source and participant and was provided uncurated.

Participants in the prospective study were aged 18 to 89 years, lived in over 20 United States geographic areas, and enrolled through a virtual design. To assign participants to cohorts, the prospective study relied on clinical history that participants themselves reported in a screening survey and a study questionnaire. Recovered participants in ImmuneRACE Cohort 3 were defined as having two consecutive negative NP/OP PCR tests, clearance from a healthcare professional, or resolution of symptoms. In the prospective study, whole blood, serum and a nasopharyngeal or oropharyngeal swab were collected from each participant by mobile phlebotomists. Participants in the prospective study had the option to provide additional blood draws and questionnaires over an approximately 2-month period. Before DNA extraction, prospective study blood samples were shipped either frozen or at room temperature. The CDR3 covers 15 residues, taking in both the cysteine and the phenylalanine. CDR3 DNA only is kept here, 45 bases in frame from base 1. The V end gives up 5 bases and the J end 6 bases, leaving 6 bases in the junction not matched to a gene. CDR1 and CDR2 (SGHTA, FQGNSA) derive from the germline V gene.

TCRbeta CDR3 regions were amplified from genomic DNA by means of the immunoSEQ Assay, a bias-controlled multiplex PCR. On the authors' methods: Nucleated cell counts per sample were estimated from amplification of reference gene primers within the assay. To quantify the absolute abundance of each unique TCRbeta CDR3 rearrangement, sequence reads were collapsed and filtered. For each sample, productive Simpson clonality was calculated as the square root of Simpson's diversity index across productive rearrangements. Not all clones reach the TCRdb copy of this immuneACCESS table, which keeps in-frame sequences only. Checked studies attribute under half of the gap to unresolved V genes and leave the rest unexplained. The V and J calls and clone size come from that table; D and trimming were worked out from the DNA. The table for this sample lists a few hundred thousand clones; 88% of them were counted only once. The ten largest make up less than 1.5% of the sample.

Comments on this clone: Its antigen has not been determined. Base qualities are not provided; no much larger clone lies one nucleotide away.

This receptor chain uses TRBV7-2 and TRBJ2-1; TRBD2 aligns with 11 central bases. The TCR originated in a woman under 30 who had recovered from COVID-19. Sequencing input: PBMCs or T cells enriched from blood (not recorded which). The CDR3 has the sequence CASSPLAGGPNEQFF. The DNA reads as follows: TGTGCCAGCAGCCCTTTAGCGGGGGGGCCCAATGAGCAGTTCTTC.